The text below deals with one T cell receptor beta chain. This CDR3 is built from 13 residues. Per the germline V gene, CDR1 is SNHLY and CDR2 is FYNNEI. V shed 6 bases and J shed 2 bases, with 10 bases lying between them. Method: immunoSEQ multiplex PCR; TCRdb's copy keeps in-frame clones and lacks some. This sample has roughly 90,000 clones; under 95% occur once, and the top ten carry approximately 0.99%. This sample was taken from a study of T cell changes during pregnancy in multiple sclerosis. Sequencing was performed on peripheral blood, taken before pregnancy. The receptor was derived from a female donor with multiple sclerosis, enrolled in a pregnancy study. This chain links TRBV2 with TRBJ1-1; no clear D gene. CDR3 nucleotide sequence: TGTGCCAGCAGAGCCTCACTTAACACTGAAGCTTTCTTT. This codes for CASRASLNTEAFF.